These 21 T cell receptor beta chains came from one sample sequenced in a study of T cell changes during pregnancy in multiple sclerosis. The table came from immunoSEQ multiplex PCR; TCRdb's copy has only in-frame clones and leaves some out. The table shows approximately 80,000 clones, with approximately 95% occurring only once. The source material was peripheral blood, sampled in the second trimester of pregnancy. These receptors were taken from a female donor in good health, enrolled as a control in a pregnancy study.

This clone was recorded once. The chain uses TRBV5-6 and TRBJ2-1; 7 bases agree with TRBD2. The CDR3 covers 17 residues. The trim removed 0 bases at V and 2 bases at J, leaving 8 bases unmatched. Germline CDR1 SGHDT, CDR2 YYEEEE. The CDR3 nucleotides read TGTGCCAGCAGCTTGGCCAACTCTAGCGGAGCCTACAATGAGCAGTTCTTC. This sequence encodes CASSLANSSGAYNEQFF.

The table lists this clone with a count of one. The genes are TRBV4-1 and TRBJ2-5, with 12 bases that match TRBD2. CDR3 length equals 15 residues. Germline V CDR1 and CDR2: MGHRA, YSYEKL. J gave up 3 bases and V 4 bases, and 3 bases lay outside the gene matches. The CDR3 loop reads CASSLRLAGEETQYF. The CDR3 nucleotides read TGCGCCAGCAGCCTGAGACTAGCGGGAGAAGAGACCCAGTACTTC.

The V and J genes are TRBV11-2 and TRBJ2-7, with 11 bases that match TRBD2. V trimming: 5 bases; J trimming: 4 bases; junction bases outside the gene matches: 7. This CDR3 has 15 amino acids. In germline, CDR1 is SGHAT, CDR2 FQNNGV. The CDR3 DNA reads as TGTGCCAGCAGCCTCAGGGGACTAGCGGTATACGAGCAGTACTTC. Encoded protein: CASSLRGLAVYEQYF.

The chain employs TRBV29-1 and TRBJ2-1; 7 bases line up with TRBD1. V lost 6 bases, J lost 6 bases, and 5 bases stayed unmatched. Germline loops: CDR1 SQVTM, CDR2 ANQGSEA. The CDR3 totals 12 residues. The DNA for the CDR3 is TGCAGCGTGGCCGACAGGGCCAATGAGCAGTTCTTC. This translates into CSVADRANEQFF.

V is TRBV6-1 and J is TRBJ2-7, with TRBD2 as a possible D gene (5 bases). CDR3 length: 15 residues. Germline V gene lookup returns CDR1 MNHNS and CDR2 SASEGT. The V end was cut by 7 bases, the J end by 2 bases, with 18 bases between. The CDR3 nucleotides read TGTGCCAGCAATTTACTACCTAGCAGTCCCTACGAGCAGTACTTC. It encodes CASNLLPSSPYEQYF.

The CDR3 sequence is CASSPRDYSYEQYF. CDR3 DNA: TGCGCCAGCAGCCCCCGGGACTACTCCTACGAGCAGTACTTC. J is TRBJ2-7 and V is TRBV5-1; 7 bases are a match to TRBD2. This CDR3 region has 14 residues. In germline, CDR1 is SGHRS, CDR2 YFSETQ. V lost 4 bases to trimming and J lost 0 bases; unmatched junction nucleotides: 4.

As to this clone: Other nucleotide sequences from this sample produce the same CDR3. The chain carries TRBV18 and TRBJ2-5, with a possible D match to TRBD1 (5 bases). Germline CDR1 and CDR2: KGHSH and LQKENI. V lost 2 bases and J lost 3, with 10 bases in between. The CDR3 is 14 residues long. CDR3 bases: TGTGCCAGCTCACCATTTCGCAGGGAAGAGACCCAGTACTTC. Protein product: CASSPFRREETQYF. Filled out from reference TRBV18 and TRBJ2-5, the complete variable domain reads NAGVMQNPRHLVRRRGQEARLRCSPMKGHSHVYWYRQLPEEGLKFMVYLQKENIIDESGMPKERFSAEFPKEGPSILRIQQVVRGDSAAYFCASSPFRREETQYFGPGTRLLVL.

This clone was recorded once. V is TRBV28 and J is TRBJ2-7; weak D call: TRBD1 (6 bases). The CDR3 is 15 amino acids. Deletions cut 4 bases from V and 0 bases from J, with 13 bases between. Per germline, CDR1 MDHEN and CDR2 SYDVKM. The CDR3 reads CASSSPGDPSYEQYF. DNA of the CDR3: TGTGCCAGCAGTTCCCCAGGGGACCCCTCCTACGAGCAGTACTTC.

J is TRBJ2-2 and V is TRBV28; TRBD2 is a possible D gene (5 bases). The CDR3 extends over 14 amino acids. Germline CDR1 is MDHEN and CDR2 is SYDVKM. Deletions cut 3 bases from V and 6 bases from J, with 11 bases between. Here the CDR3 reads CASSLGGGSGELFF. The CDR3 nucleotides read TGTGCCAGCAGTTTGGGCGGCGGGTCCGGGGAGCTGTTTTTT.

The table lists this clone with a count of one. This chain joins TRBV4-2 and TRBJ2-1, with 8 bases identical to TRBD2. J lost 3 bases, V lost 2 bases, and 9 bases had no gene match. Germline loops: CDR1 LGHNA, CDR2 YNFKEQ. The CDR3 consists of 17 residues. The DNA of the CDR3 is TGTGCCAGCAGCCAACACCCAGCGGGAGATTTCTACAATGAGCAGTTCTTC. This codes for CASSQHPAGDFYNEQFF.

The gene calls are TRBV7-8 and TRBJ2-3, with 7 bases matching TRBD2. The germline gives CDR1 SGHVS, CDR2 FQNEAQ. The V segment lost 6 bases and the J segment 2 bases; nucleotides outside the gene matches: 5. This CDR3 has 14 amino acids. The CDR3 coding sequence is TGTGCCAGCAGGTGGGAGGGCCTCACAGATACGCAGTATTTT. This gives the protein CASRWEGLTDTQYF.

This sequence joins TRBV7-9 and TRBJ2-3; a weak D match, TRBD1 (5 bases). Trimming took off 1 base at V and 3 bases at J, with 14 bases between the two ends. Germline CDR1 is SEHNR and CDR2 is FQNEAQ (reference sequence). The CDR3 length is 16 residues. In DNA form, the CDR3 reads TGTGCCAGCAGCTTAGGGTCAGGGAAATATACAGATACGCAGTATTTT. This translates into CASSLGSGKYTDTQYF.

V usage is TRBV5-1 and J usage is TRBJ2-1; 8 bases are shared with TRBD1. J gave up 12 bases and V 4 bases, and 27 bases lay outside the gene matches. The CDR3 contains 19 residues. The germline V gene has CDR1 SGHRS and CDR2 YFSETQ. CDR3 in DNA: TGCGCCAGCAGCCCTATCGGGGGAAGACAGGGGAACGCGGGACGGGGGCAGTTCTTC. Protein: CASSPIGGRQGNAGRGQFF.

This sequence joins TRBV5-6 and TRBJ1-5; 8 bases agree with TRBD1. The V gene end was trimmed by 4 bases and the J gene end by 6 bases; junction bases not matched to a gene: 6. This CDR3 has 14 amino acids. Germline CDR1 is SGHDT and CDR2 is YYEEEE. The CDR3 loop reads CASSRQGLGQPQHF. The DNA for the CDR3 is TGTGCCAGCAGCCGACAGGGGTTGGGTCAGCCCCAGCATTTT.

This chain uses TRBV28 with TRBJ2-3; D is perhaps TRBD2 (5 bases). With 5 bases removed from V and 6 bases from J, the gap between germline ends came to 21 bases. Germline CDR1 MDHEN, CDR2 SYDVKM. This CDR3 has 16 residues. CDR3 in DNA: TGTGCCAGCAGTACTAGAGACACCCGCCCATTCGATACGCAGTATTTT. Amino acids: CASSTRDTRPFDTQYF.

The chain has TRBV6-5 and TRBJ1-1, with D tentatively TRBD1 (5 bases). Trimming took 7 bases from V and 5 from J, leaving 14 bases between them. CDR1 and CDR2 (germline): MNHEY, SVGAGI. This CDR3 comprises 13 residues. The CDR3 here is CASTDGRGTEAFF. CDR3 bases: TGTGCCAGCACCGATGGTAGGGGAACTGAAGCTTTCTTT.

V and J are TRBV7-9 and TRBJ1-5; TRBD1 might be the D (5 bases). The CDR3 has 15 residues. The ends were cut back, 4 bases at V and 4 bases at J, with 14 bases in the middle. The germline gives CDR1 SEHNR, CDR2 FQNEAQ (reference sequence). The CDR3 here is CASSSAGKQNQPQHF. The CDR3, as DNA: TGTGCCAGCAGCTCCGCAGGGAAACAGAATCAGCCCCAGCATTTT.

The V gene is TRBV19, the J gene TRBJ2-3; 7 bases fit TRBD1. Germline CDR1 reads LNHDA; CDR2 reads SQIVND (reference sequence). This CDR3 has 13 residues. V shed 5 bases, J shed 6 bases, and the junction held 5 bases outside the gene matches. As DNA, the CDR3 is TGTGCCAGTAGTCGCGGACAGGCTGATACGCAGTATTTT. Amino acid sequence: CASSRGQADTQYF.

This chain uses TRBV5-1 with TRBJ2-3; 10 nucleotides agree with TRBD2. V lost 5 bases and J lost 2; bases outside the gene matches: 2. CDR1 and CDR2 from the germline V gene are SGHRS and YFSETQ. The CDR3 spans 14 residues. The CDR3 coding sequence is TGCGCCAGCAGACTAGCGGGGAACACAGATACGCAGTATTTT. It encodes CASRLAGNTDTQYF.

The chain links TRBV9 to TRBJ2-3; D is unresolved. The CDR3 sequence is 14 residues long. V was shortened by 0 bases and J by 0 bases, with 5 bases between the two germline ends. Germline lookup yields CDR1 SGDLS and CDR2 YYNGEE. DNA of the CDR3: TGTGCCAGCAGCGTAGCCCTTAGCACAGATACGCAGTATTTT. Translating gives CASSVALSTDTQYF.

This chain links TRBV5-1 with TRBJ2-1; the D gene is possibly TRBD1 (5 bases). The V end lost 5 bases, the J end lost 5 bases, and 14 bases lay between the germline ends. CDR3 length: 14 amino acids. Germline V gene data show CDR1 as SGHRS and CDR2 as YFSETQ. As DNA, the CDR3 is TGCGCCAGCAGACCAAGGGGTTCGGACAATGAGCAGTTCTTC. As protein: CASRPRGSDNEQFF. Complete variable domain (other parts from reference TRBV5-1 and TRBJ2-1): KAGVTQTPRYLIKTRGQQVTLSCSPISGHRSVSWYQQTPGQGLQFLFEYFSETQRNKGNFPGRFSGRQFSNSRSEMNVSTLELGDSALYLCASRPRGSDNEQFFGPGTRLTVL.